Listed below are T cell receptor beta chains from one sample, sequenced in a study of T cells after yellow fever vaccination. MiXCR, applied by TCRdb to the 5' RACE reads, yields one record per CDR3 protein. Seen here are about 340,000 distinct CDR3 sequences, 8.5% to 9% observed once, and the top ten hold 15% to 20%. The sequenced sample was PBMCs, obtained on the day of the first yellow fever vaccination. The receptors were sampled from a young man who received the YFV17D yellow fever vaccine. CDR3s include the opening cysteine and the closing phenylalanine or tryptophan. D genes are given only for firm matches. Size values are once, few and many counts, or a class for expanded clones, and some rows have none.

TRBV6-5	TRBJ1-1	-	-	CASSYWQFMNTEDFF	TGTGCCAGCAGTTACTGGCAGTTCATGAACACTGAAGATTTCTTT
TRBV7-9	TRBJ1-1	-	few	CASSLVAGREAFF	TGTGCCAGCAGCTTAGTCGCAGGGAGGGAAGCTTTCTTT
TRBV5-1	TRBJ1-1	-	once	CASSLYPGTEAFF	TGCGCCAGCAGCTTGTATCCGGGAACTGAAGCTTTCTTT
TRBV12-3/TRBV12-4	TRBJ1-5	-	few	CASRAGVRGNQPQHF	TGTGCCAGCAGGGCGGGGGTGCGGGGCAATCAGCCCCAGCATTTT
TRBV20-1	TRBJ1-5	-	-	CSAPSGGAQHF	TGCAGTGCCCCCTCCGGGGGGGCCCAGCATTTT
TRBV20-1	TRBJ2-3	TRBD2	-	CSARDLVDTSGGRRTQYF	TGCAGTGCTAGAGATCTTGTTGATACTAGCGGGGGTCGGCGGACGCAGTATTTT
TRBV7-2	TRBJ2-7	-	-	CASGEQVPTYEQYF	TGTGCCAGCGGGGAACAGGTCCCGACCTACGAGCAGTACTTC
TRBV6-4	TRBJ2-1	-	-	CASSDSKGRISEQFF	TGTGCCAGCAGTGACTCGAAGGGGCGCATTAGTGAGCAGTTCTTC
TRBV7-9	TRBJ2-3	-	few	CASSSRGDIDTQYF	TGTGCCAGCAGTTCACGGGGGGACATAGATACGCAGTATTTT
TRBV5-6	TRBJ2-5	-	many	CASSLGANQETQYF	TGTGCCAGCAGTCTGGGGGCTAACCAAGAGACCCAGTACTTC
TRBV6-5	TRBJ2-3	TRBD1	-	CASSYAWTGPSPWTRYF	TGTGCCAGCAGTTACGCCTGGACAGGGCCATCCCCATGGACGCGGTATTTT
TRBV7-2	TRBJ2-3	TRBD2	many	CASSFGSGGVDTQYF	TGTGCCAGCAGCTTTGGTAGCGGGGGGGTAGATACGCAGTATTTT
TRBV11-2	TRBJ1-3	TRBD1	few	CASSVLAQQGYTIYF	TGTGCCAGCAGCGTCTTGGCTCAACAGGGGTACACCATATATTTT
TRBV5-1	TRBJ2-7	-	few	CASGIGGPSYEQYF	TGCGCCAGCGGAATAGGGGGGCCCTCCTACGAGCAGTACTTC
TRBV5-1	TRBJ2-3	-	many	CASSLGFAGTDTQYF	TGCGCCAGCAGCTTGGGATTTGCGGGTACAGATACGCAGTATTTT
TRBV18	TRBJ2-6	-	few	CASSPEQGSGANVLTF	TGTGCCAGCTCGCCGGAACAGGGCTCTGGGGCCAACGTCCTGACTTTC
TRBV5-1	TRBJ2-1	TRBD2	-	CASSLVSGGRYNEQFF	TGCGCCAGCAGCTTGGTTTCGGGGGGGCGGTACAATGAGCAGTTCTTC
TRBV14	TRBJ1-1	-	few	CASSPLVQGMNTEAFF	TGTGCCAGCAGCCCCCTGGTACAGGGTATGAACACTGAAGCTTTCTTT
TRBV7-6	TRBJ2-4	-	few	CASSLAGTDIQYF	TGTGCCAGCAGCTTAGCAGGGACTGACATTCAGTACTTC
TRBV7-2	TRBJ1-2	-	many	CASSSPPTNYGYTF	TGTGCCAGCAGCTCCCCACCTACCAACTATGGCTACACCTTC
TRBV20-1	TRBJ2-1	-	-	CSAPRGNEQFF	TGCAGTGCCCCCCGTGGAAATGAGCAGTTCTTC
TRBV11-1	TRBJ2-1	-	-	CASSLRPRGRTASYNEQFF	TGTGCCAGCAGCCTTAGGCCGCGAGGCAGGACCGCCTCCTACAATGAGCAGTTCTTC
TRBV5-1	TRBJ2-3	TRBD2	many	CASSLLTSGRTDTQYF	TGCGCCAGCAGCCTTTTGACTAGCGGACGCACAGATACGCAGTATTTT
TRBV30	TRBJ1-3	-	-	CAWSVLEGNTIYF	TGTGCCTGGAGTGTACTCGAGGGAAACACCATATATTTT